This entry describes one T cell receptor (beta chain). The antigen is unknown. This sample was included in a study of monozygotic twins with inflammatory bowel disease. Study-wide results and caveats: Those with IBD had lower TCRbeta diversity (inverse Simpson) than their healthy co-twins did.

TCRdb reprocessed the 5' RACE reads and keeps a single row for each CDR3 protein, giving no DNA. The table lists 120,000 to 150,000 distinct CDR3 sequences. CDR3 length equals 15 residues. Germline CDR1 MNHNS, CDR2 SASEGT. The TCR was taken from a human donor with ulcerative colitis or Crohn's disease, or a healthy co-twin of an affected twin (not recorded which). Sequences were obtained from blood. J is TRBJ2-4 and V is TRBV6-1; lacking DNA, the TRBD1 call made by TCRdb goes unchecked. CDR3: CASSPGILAKNIQYF.